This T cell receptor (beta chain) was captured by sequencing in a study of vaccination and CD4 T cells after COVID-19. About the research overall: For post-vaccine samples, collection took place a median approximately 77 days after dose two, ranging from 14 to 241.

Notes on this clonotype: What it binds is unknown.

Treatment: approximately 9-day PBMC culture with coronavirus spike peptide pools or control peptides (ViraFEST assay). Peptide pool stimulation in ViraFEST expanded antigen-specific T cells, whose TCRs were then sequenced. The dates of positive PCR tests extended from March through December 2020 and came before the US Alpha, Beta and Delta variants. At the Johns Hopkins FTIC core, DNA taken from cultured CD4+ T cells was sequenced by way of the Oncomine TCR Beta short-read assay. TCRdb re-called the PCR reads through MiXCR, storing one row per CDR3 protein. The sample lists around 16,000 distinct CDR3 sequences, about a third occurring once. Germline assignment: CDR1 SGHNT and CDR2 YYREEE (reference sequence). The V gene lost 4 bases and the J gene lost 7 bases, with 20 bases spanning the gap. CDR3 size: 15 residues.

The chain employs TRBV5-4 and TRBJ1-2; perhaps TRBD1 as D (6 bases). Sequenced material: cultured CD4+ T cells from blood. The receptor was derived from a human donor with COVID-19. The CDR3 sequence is CASSTETGLAVGYTF. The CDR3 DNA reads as TGTGCCAGCAGCACCGAGACAGGCCTCGCGGTTGGCTACACCTTC.